The 23 T cell receptor beta chains below come from one sample, sequenced in a study of tumor and adjacent non-tumor tissue in lung cancer. A modified ARM-PCR protocol with three rounds of nested PCR amplified TCRbeta. TCRdb processed the multiplex PCR reads anew with MiXCR; each CDR3 protein has one entry. The sample has approximately 68,000 distinct CDR3 sequences; 55% to 85% are singletons. No cell sorting was done before RNA was extracted from the tissue. Sequenced material: lung tumor tissue. Source of these receptors: a man in his 60s with non-small cell lung cancer.

Note on this clonotype: Germline and junction disagree at one end, which may indicate a read error. In nucleotides, the CDR3 is TGCAGCGCCTACATGACTCGGATTGAAGCTTCCTTT. It encodes CSAYMTRIEASF. The chain combines TRBV29-1 with TRBJ1-1; no clear D. Germline V gene lookup returns CDR1 SQVTM and CDR2 ANQGSEA. The CDR3 runs 12 residues.

This clonotype appeared once. The junction shows a germline mismatch at one end, possibly a read error. The chain links TRBV29-1 to TRBJ2-1; D is unresolved. The CDR3 covers 16 residues. Germline CDR1 is SQVTM and CDR2 is ANQGSEA. The CDR3 DNA follows: TGCAGTGTTGAGTCTATGCTATCGGGCGATTACAATGAGCAGTTCTTC. This translates into CSVESMLSGDYNEQFF.

Notes on this clonotype: A much larger clone differs from this one at a single base, so this may be a read error. The chain recombines TRBV28 with TRBJ1-2; D is uncertain. The CDR3 runs to 15 residues. Per germline, CDR1 MDHEN and CDR2 SYDVKM. CDR3 loop: CASSTPARVGYGYSF. The CDR3 DNA follows: TGTGCCAGCAGTACGCCCGCCAGAGTCGGCTATGGCTACAGCTTC.

Of note for this clonotype: Its ends do not fully match the called genes, so a read error is possible. CDR3 loop: CVSSSQGLAGNNEQLF. The DNA for the CDR3 is TGTGTCAGCAGCTCCCAGGGACTAGCGGGGAACAATGAGCAGCTCTTC. The chain uses TRBV11-3 and TRBJ2-1; 13 bases are a match to TRBD2. Germline CDR1 SGHNT, CDR2 YENEEA. The CDR3 is 16 residues long.

In regard to this clonotype: Without the conserved terminal phenylalanine or tryptophan, this CDR3 likely stems from a read error. J is TRBJ2-2 and V is TRBV5-5; D may be TRBD1 (6 bases). From germline, CDR1 is SGHKS and CDR2 YYEKEE (reference sequence). The CDR3 loop spans 17 amino acids. Here the CDR3 DNA reads TGTGCCGGCAGCTACGAAAATGCACAGGGAAACACCGGGGAGCTGTTTCTT. It translates to CAGSYENAQGNTGELFL.

This clonotype was counted between two and nine times. The genes are TRBV11-1 and TRBJ2-7; D possibly corresponds to TRBD1 (6 bases). The CDR3 has 15 residues. Germline V lookup: CDR1 SGHAT, CDR2 FQDESV (reference sequence). V gave up 9 bases and J gave up 4 bases, with 22 bases separating them. CDR3 amino acids: CARSALDRDQYEQYF. CDR3 bases: TGTGCCAGGAGCGCCCTGGACAGAGACCAGTACGAGCAGTACTTC.

This clonotype has just one count. A junction end diverges from the germline sequence, so it may reflect a read error. The rearrangement joins TRBV11-2 to TRBJ2-3, with D perhaps TRBD1 (6 bases). The CDR3 has 18 residues. Germline V gene data show CDR1 as SGHAT and CDR2 as FQNNGV. The CDR3 spells CASSLRTHAGVWTDTQNF. CDR3 DNA sequence: TGTGCCAGCAGCTTACGTACCCATGCGGGCGTATGGACAGATACGCAGAATTTT.

This clonotype was seen only once. At one of its ends the junction is not consistent with the germline gene, which may arise from a read error. The V call is TRBV10-1, the J call TRBJ2-3; the D is unclear. Germline values: CDR1 WNHNN, CDR2 SYGVQD (reference sequence). The length of the CDR3 is 15 residues. DNA for the CDR3: TGCGCCGGCAGTCCCGGCGGAGCCTCACCAGATATGCAGTATTTT. Translating it yields CAGSPGGASPDMQYF.

As regards this clonotype: Sequence at one end of the junction differs from germline and may be a read error. CDR3 amino acids: CASLSSRANVLTF. The CDR3 DNA reads TGTGCAAGTCTTAGCTCTAGGGCCAACGTCCTGACTTTC. The V and J genes are TRBV5-6 and TRBJ2-6; D is unclear. CDR1 is SGHDT, CDR2 YYEEEE, per germline. This CDR3 comprises 13 residues.

As for this clonotype: One end of the junction fails to match germline, which may point to a read error. The CDR3 loop reads CSAEGAGSLSCYSNQPQHF. DNA for the CDR3: TGTAGTGCTGAGGGCGCCGGGTCACTGAGCTGCTATAGCAATCAGCCCCAGCATTTT. The chain links TRBV20-1 to TRBJ1-5; D is unclear. Per germline, CDR1 DFQATT and CDR2 SNEGSKA (reference sequence). CDR3 length: 19 residues.

The rearrangement joins TRBV11-3 to TRBJ2-5, with a tentative D call TRBD1 (6 bases). Germline CDR1 is SGHNT and CDR2 is YENEEA. V was cut by 1 base and J by 6 bases, with 12 bases left in between. CDR3 length: 14 amino acids. This chain's CDR3 is CASSLGGGSKTQYF. CDR3 DNA: TGTGCCAGCAGCTTAGGAGGGGGAAGCAAGACCCAGTACTTC.

There are many counts of this clonotype. The genes are TRBV14 and TRBJ2-7; D remains unclear. Germline values: CDR1 SGHDN, CDR2 FVKESK. The length of the CDR3 is 13 residues. V was shortened by 4 bases and J by 0 bases, with 7 bases between the two germline ends. The CDR3 sequence is CASSPSYSYEQYF. CDR3 bases: TGTGCCAGCAGCCCCTCTTACTCCTACGAGCAGTACTTC. The full variable domain, completed using reference TRBV14 and TRBJ2-7, is EAGVTQFPSHSVIEKGQTVTLRCDPISGHDNLYWYRRVMGKEIKFLLHFVKESKQDESGMPNNRFLAERTGGTYSTLKVQPAELEDSGVYFCASSPSYSYEQYFGPGTRLTVT.

The genes are TRBV6-1 and TRBJ2-7; possibly TRBD1 for D (6 bases). The CDR3 totals 17 residues. V dropped 4 bases and J dropped 8 bases, with 27 bases sitting between them. In germline, CDR1 is MNHNS, CDR2 SASEGT. The CDR3 nucleotides are TGTGCCAGCAGTGGCCGTTCGCATGATAGATTCCGGGACAAGCAGTACTTC. Translating it yields CASSGRSHDRFRDKQYF.

Concerning this clonotype itself: The junction departs from the called germline gene at one end, perhaps through a read error. The chain joins TRBV5-5 to TRBJ1-2, with TRBD1 matching over 10 bases. There are 13 residues in the CDR3. Germline V CDR1 and CDR2: SGHKS, YYEKEE (reference sequence). This CDR3 is CPSSLGQGVSYTF. As DNA, the CDR3 is TGTCCCAGTAGCTTAGGACAGGGGGTCAGCTACACCTTC.

In its sample, this clonotype was seen many times. This chain connects TRBV20-1 to TRBJ2-1; no reliable D call. The CDR3 is 11 amino acids. In germline, CDR1 is DFQATT, CDR2 SNEGSKA (reference sequence). V lost 5 bases and J lost 10, with 12 bases in between. The CDR3 sequence: CSASTLAEQFF. In DNA, the CDR3 is TGCAGTGCTTCGACACTCGCCGAGCAGTTCTTC.

Remarks on this clonotype: This is likely a read error, given that the CDR3 carries no conserved phenylalanine or tryptophan at its end. Because the CDR3's place on the DNA is in doubt, the DNA is left out and the CDR3 is given as listed by TCRdb. This chain joins TRBV20-1 and TRBJ2-6. With termini counted, the CDR3 has 15 amino acids. From germline, CDR1 is DFQATT and CDR2 SNEGSKA (reference sequence). The CDR3 sequence is CSASITYGGANVLII.

The J gene is TRBJ2-1, the V gene TRBV20-1; 12 bases align to TRBD2. The CDR3 has 15 residues. Trimming removed 3 bases from V and 8 bases from J; junction bases left unmatched: 8. The germline V gene encodes CDR1 DFQATT and CDR2 SNEGSKA (reference sequence). This CDR3 is CSARLTSGGSDEQFF. The CDR3 coding sequence is TGCAGTGCTAGGCTGACTAGCGGGGGTTCGGATGAGCAGTTCTTC.

On this clonotype itself: One end of the junction does not line up with germline, which may come from a read error. CDR3 in amino acids: CASSYSRRGTAEKYF. CDR3 nucleotides: TGTGCCAGCAGTTACTCAAGGCGGGGAACGGCCGAGAAGTACTTC. This rearrangement joins TRBV6-5 to TRBJ2-7, with a possible D match to TRBD2 (6 bases). Per the germline V gene, CDR1 is MNHEY and CDR2 is SVGAGI. The CDR3 consists of 15 residues.

Many counts were recorded for this clonotype. This chain links TRBV5-1 with TRBJ1-1; 9 bases align to TRBD1. The CDR3 length is 15 residues. CDR1 and CDR2 from the germline V gene are SGHRS and YFSETQ. J was trimmed by 4 bases and V by 7 bases; bases with no gene match: 11. Here the CDR3 reads CASSLERDRVTEAFF. CDR3 sequence (DNA): TGCGCCAGCTCTCTCGAGCGGGACAGGGTCACTGAAGCTTTCTTT.

On this clonotype: A much larger clone lies one base from this, so it may be a read error. The chain carries TRBV28 and TRBJ2-6; unclear D gene. The CDR3 spans 12 residues. CDR1 and CDR2 (germline): MDHEN, SYDVKM. CDR3 protein: CTSNDRANVLTF. The CDR3 nucleotides are TGTACCAGTAACGACCGGGCCAACGTCCTGACTTTC.

In the case of this clonotype: One end of the junction varies from germline; a read error may be responsible. The rearrangement joins TRBV20-1 to TRBJ1-5; tentatively, D is TRBD1 (5 bases). Germline-derived CDR1 and CDR2 are DFQATT and SNEGSKA (reference sequence). The CDR3 runs to 13 residues. The CDR3 DNA is TGTAGTGCTCAGGCGGGGACGGAACAGCCTCATCACTTT. Its protein product is CSAQAGTEQPHHF.

Points on this clonotype: At one of its ends the junction is not consistent with the germline gene, which may arise from a read error. The chain is built from TRBV5-6 and TRBJ2-2, with D possibly TRBD1 on 6 matching bases. Germline values: CDR1 SGHDT, CDR2 YYEEEE. The CDR3 totals 15 residues. In DNA, the CDR3 is TGTGCCAGCAGCTTAATCAGGGGACAAACCGGGGAGCTGTTCTTT. Translation gives CASSLIRGQTGELFF.

This chain joins TRBV29-1 and TRBJ2-5; D remains ambiguous. The CDR3 loop spans 14 amino acids. The V and J ends lost 6 bases and 1 base respectively, with 15 bases between them. Germline assignment: CDR1 SQVTM and CDR2 ANQGSEA. In DNA, the CDR3 is TGCAGCGTCTCGCACACTTACCGCCAAGAGACCCAGTACTTC. Translating gives CSVSHTYRQETQYF.